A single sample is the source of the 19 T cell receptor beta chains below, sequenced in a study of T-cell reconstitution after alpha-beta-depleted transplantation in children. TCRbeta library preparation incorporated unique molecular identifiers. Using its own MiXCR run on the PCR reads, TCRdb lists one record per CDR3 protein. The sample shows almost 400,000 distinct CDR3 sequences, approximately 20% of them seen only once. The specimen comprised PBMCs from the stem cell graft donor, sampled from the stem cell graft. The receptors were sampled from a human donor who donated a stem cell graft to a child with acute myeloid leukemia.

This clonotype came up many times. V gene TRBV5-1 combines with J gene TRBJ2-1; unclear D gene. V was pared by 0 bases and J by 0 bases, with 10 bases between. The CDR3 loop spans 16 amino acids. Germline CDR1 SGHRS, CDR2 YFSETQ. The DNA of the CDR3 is TGCGCCAGCAGCTTGGGACGGGTGGGCTCCTACAATGAGCAGTTCTTC. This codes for CASSLGRVGSYNEQFF.

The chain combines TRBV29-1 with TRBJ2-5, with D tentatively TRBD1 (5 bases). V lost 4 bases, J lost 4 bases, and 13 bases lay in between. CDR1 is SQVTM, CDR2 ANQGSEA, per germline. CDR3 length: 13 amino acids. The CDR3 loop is CSVAPRVGETQYF. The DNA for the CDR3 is TGCAGCGTTGCCCCCAGGGTTGGAGAGACCCAGTACTTC.

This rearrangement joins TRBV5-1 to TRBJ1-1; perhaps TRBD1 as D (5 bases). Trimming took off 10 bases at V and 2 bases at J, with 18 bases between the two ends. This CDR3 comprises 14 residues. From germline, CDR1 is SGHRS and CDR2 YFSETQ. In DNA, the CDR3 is TGCGCCGGTAAAAGGGACCAAACTAACACTGAAGCTTTCTTT. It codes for CAGKRDQTNTEAFF.

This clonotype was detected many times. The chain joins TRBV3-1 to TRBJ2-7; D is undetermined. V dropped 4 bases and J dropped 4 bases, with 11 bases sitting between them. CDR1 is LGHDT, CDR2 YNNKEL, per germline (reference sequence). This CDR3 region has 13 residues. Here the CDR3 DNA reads TGTGCCAGCAGCCTGGGATCCGTTTACGAGCAGTACTTC. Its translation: CASSLGSVYEQYF.

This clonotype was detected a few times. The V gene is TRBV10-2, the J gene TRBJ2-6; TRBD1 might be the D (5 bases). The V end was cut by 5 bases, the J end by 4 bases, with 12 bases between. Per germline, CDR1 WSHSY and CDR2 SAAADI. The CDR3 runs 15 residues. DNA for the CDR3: TGCGCCAGCAGTACAGGTGCCAGGGGGGCCAACGTCCTGACTTTC. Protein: CASSTGARGANVLTF.

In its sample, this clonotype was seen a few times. In nucleotides, the CDR3 is TGTGCCAGCAGGGCTCTACAGGGTCCCCCTGAAGCTTTCTTT. Amino acid sequence: CASRALQGPPEAFF. The chain joins TRBV6-2 or TRBV6-3 to TRBJ1-1; a weak D match, TRBD1 (6 bases). The CDR3 consists of 14 residues. V was clipped by 6 bases and J by 6 bases, with 17 bases between them. CDR1 is MNHEY and CDR2 is SVGEGT in the germline V gene.

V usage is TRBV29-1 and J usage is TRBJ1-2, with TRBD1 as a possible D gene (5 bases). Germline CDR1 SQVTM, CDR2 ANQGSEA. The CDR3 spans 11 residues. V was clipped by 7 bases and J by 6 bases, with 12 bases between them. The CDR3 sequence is CSDRDGDGYTF. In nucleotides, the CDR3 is TGCAGCGACCGGGACGGAGATGGCTACACCTTC.

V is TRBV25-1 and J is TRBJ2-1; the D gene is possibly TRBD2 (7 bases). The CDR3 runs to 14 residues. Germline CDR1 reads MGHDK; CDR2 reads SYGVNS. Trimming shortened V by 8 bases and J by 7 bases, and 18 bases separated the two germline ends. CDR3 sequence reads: CASRVAGRGNEQFF. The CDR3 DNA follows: TGTGCCAGCCGAGTAGCGGGCAGGGGTAATGAGCAGTTCTTC.

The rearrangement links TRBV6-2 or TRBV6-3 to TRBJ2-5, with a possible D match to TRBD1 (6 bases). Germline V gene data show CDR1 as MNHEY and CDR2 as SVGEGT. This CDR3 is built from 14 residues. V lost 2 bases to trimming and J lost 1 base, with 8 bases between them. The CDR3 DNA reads TGTGCCAGCAGTTACGGACAGTTCCAAGAGACCCAGTACTTC. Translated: CASSYGQFQETQYF.

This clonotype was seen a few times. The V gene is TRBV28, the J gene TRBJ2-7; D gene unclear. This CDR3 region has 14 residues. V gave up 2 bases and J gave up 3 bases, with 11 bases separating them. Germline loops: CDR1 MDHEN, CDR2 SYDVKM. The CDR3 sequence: CASSLASPYYEQYF. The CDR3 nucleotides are TGTGCCAGCAGTTTAGCCTCCCCTTACTACGAGCAGTACTTC.

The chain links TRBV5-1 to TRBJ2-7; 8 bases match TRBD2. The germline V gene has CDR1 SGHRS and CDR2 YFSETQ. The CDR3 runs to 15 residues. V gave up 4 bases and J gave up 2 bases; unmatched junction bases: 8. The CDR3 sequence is CASSPGDSGTYEQYF. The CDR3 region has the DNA TGCGCCAGCAGCCCCGGAGATAGCGGGACCTACGAGCAGTACTTC.

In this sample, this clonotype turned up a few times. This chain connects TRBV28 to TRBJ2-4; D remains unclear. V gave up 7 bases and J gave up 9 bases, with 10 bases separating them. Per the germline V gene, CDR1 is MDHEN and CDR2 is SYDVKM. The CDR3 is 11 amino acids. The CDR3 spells CASTSMSIQYF. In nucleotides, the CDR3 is TGTGCCAGCACATCCATGAGCATTCAGTACTTC. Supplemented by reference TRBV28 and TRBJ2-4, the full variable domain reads DVKVTQSSRYLVKRTGEKVFLECVQDMDHENMFWYRQDPGLGLRLIYFSYDVKMKEKGDIPEGYSVSREKKERFSLILESASTNQTSMYLCASTSMSIQYFGAGTRLSVL.

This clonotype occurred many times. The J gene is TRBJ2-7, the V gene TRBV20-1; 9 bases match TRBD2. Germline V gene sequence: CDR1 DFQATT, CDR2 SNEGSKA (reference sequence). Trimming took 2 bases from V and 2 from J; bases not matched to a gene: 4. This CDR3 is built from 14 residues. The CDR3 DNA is TGCAGTGCTAGAATGCCTAGCGGGGCCTACGAGCAGTACTTC. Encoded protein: CSARMPSGAYEQYF.

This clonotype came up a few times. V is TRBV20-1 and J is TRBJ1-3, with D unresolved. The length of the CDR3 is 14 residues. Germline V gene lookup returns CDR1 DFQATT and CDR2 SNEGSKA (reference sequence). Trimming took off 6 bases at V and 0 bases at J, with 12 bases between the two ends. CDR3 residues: CSARGPSSGNTIYF. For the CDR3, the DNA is TGCAGTGCCCGGGGTCCGAGCTCTGGAAACACCATATATTTT.

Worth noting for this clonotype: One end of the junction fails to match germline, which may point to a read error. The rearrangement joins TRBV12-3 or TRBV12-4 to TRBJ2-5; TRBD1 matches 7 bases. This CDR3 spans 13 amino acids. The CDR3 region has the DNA TGTGCCACCAGTCAACAGGGGTGGCAGACCCAGTACTTC. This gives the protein CATSQQGWQTQYF.

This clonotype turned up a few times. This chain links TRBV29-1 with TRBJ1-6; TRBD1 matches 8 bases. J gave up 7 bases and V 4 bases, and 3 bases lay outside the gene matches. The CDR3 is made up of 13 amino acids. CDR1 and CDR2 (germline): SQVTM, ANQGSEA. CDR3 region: CSVVTGVNSPLHF. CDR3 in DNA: TGCAGCGTTGTGACAGGGGTGAATTCACCCCTCCACTTT.

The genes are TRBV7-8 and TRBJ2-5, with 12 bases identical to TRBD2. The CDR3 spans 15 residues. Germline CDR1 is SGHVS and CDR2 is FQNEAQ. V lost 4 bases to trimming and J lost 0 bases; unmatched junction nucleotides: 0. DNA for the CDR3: TGTGCCAGCAGCTGGACTAGCGGGGACCAAGAGACCCAGTACTTC. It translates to CASSWTSGDQETQYF.

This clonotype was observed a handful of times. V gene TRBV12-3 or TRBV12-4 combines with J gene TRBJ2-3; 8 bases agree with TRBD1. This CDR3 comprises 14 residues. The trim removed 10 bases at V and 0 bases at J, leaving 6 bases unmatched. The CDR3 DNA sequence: TGTGCCAACAAACGGGACAGGAGCACAGATACGCAGTATTTT. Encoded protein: CANKRDRSTDTQYF.

The CDR3 protein is CASSLTTPGWQFF. The DNA for the CDR3 is TGTGCCAGCAGCTTAACTACCCCAGGATGGCAGTTCTTC. The V and J genes are TRBV7-9 and TRBJ2-1; D unclear. Germline V CDR1 and CDR2: SEHNR, FQNEAQ (reference sequence). V lost 2 bases and J 12 bases, leaving 14 bases between the germline ends. CDR3 length: 13 amino acids.